The rows below give T cell receptor beta chains drawn from one sample of a study of CD8+ T cells in alopecia areata. Some clones are missing from TCRdb's copy, which holds only in-frame ones; the method was immunoSEQ multiplex PCR. The sample contains about 200,000 clones, more than 30% of which appear only once. The specimen comprised CD4+ T cells sorted from blood, sampled at approximately week 30, from a patient treated with tofacitinib. Source of these receptors: a human donor with alopecia areata. Both conserved end residues are part of each CDR3. Fields, in order: V gene, D gene, clone size, J gene, CDR3 DNA, CDR3 protein. The D gene is left open where the match is weak. Size is stated for part of the rows, as once, few or many counts, or as a class when the clone is expanded.

TRBV30	TRBD2	few	TRBJ2-1	TGTGCCTGGAGCCCCCGGGAGGGCCTAGGTCGCTACAATGAGCAGTTCTTC	CAWSPREGLGRYNEQFF
TRBV21-1	NA	few	TRBJ2-7	TGTGCCAGCAGCGAACCTAGCGGGATAAGCTACGAGCAGTACTTC	CASSEPSGISYEQYF
TRBV5-4	NA	few	TRBJ2-7	TGTGCCAGCAGCCAACGTGAAAGATCCTACGAGCAGTACTTC	CASSQRERSYEQYF
TRBV6-5	NA	NA	TRBJ2-5	TGTGCCACCGGGCATTTACAAGAGACCCAGTACTTC	CATGHLQETQYF
TRBV15	NA	NA	TRBJ1-6	TGTGCCACCAGCAGAACAGGGCTTTCACCCCTCCACTTT	CATSRTGLSPLHF
TRBV10-2	NA	NA	TRBJ2-5	TGCGCCAGCAGGACAAGGACAGTGAAGGGAGGGGAGACCCAGTACTTC	CASRTRTVKGGETQYF
TRBV4-2	NA	NA	TRBJ2-7	TGTGCCAGCAGCCAAGGGACTTACGAGCAGTACTTC	CASSQGTYEQYF
TRBV7-9	NA	NA	TRBJ2-1	TGTGCCAGCAGCATGACAGGCTACAATGAGCAGTTCTTC	CASSMTGYNEQFF
TRBV5-4	NA	NA	TRBJ2-5	TGTGCCAGCAGCTACGTACGGTCGGCGGAGACCCAGTACTTC	CASSYVRSAETQYF
TRBV9	NA	few	TRBJ1-1	TGTGCCAGCAGCGTAGATCCCACCAGTGAAGCTTTCTTT	CASSVDPTSEAFF
TRBV2	NA	NA	TRBJ2-7	TGTGCCTCCCGGACAGATTTCTACGAGCAGTACTTC	CASRTDFYEQYF
TRBV5-1	TRBD1	NA	TRBJ2-2	TGCGCCAGCAGCTCCGGGACAGGGTTCACCGGGGAGCTGTTTTTT	CASSSGTGFTGELFF
TRBV5-6	NA	NA	TRBJ2-7	TGTGCCAGCAGCTTTTCCGGAATTGGAGAGCAGTACTTC	CASSFSGIGEQYF
TRBV30	NA	NA	TRBJ2-4	TGTGCCTGGACTCTCGGAGACATTCAGTACTTC	CAWTLGDIQYF
TRBV4-1	TRBD2	few	TRBJ2-7	TGCGCCAGCAGCCTCGGACTAGCGGCCTCCTACGAGCAGTACTTC	CASSLGLAASYEQYF
TRBV14	NA	few	TRBJ2-2	TGTGCCAGCAGCCCCACAGGGTTCACCGGGGAGCTGTTTTTT	CASSPTGFTGELFF
TRBV7-8	NA	NA	TRBJ2-5	TGTGCCAGCAGCTTAGGGACAAATCAAGAGACCCAGTACTTC	CASSLGTNQETQYF
TRBV29-1	NA	NA	TRBJ1-4	TGCAGCGTTAGGGACAACGAAAAACTGTTTTTT	CSVRDNEKLFF
TRBV5-1	NA	NA	TRBJ2-6	TGCGCCAGCAGCAGGGTGGACGGGCCTGGGGTCCTGACTTTC	CASSRVDGPGVLTF
TRBV30	TRBD2	NA	TRBJ2-3	TGTGCCTGGAGGACTAGCCCCAATACGCAGTATTTT	CAWRTSPNTQYF
TRBV4-2	TRBD2	few	TRBJ2-1	TGTGCCAGCAGCCAAGGACCGGACCTAGCGGGAGAGATCAATGAGCAGTTCTTC	CASSQGPDLAGEINEQFF
TRBV7-2	TRBD1	NA	TRBJ1-2	TGTGCCAGCAGCAGACAGGGTGTTTATGGCTACACCTTC	CASSRQGVYGYTF
TRBV23-1	TRBD1	few	TRBJ2-3	TGCGCCAGCAGTAAAAGAAGGAATGCCGGACAGGATACATCAGATACGCAGTATTTT	CASSKRRNAGQDTSDTQYF
TRBV27	NA	NA	TRBJ2-6	TGTGCCAGCCGACAAACCTCTGGGGCCAACGTCCTGACTTTC	CASRQTSGANVLTF
TRBV4-2	NA	NA	TRBJ2-7	TGTGCCAGCAGCCAAGAGACCTACGAGCAGTACTTC	CASSQETYEQYF
TRBV25-1	NA	few	TRBJ2-5	TGTGCCAGCAGTGAATATAGGGGTCTCCTTGGGGAGACCCAGTACTTC	CASSEYRGLLGETQYF
TRBV5-1	TRBD1	few	TRBJ1-1	TGCGCCAGCAGCTTGGGGCGACAGGGTCCAGCTTTCTTT	CASSLGRQGPAFF
TRBV6-5	NA	NA	TRBJ2-2	TGTGCCAGCAGTTACACGCACGCGAACACCGGGGAGCTGTTTTTT	CASSYTHANTGELFF
TRBV21-1	NA	NA	TRBJ2-1	TGTGCCAGCAGTTGCAACAGGCTCCCGTACAATGAGCAGTTCTTC	CASSCNRLPYNEQFF